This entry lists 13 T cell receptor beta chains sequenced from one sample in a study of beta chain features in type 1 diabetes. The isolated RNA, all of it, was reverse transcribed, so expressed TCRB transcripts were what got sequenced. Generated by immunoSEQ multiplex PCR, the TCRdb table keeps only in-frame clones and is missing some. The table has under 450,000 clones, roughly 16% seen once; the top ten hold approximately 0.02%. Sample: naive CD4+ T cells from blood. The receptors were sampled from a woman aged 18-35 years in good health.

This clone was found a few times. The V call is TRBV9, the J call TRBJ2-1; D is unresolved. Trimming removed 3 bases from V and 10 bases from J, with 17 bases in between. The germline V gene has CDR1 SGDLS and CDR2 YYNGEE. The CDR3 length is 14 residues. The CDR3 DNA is TGTGCCAGCAGCGGGCTGACGGGTTTTGGGGAGCAGTTCTTC. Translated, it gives CASSGLTGFGEQFF.

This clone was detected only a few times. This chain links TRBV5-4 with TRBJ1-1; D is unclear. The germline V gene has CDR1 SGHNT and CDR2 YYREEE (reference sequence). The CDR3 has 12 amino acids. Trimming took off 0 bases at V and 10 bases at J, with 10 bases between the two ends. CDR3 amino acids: CASSLERRGAFF. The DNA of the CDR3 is TGTGCCAGCAGCTTGGAGAGGCGGGGAGCTTTCTTT.

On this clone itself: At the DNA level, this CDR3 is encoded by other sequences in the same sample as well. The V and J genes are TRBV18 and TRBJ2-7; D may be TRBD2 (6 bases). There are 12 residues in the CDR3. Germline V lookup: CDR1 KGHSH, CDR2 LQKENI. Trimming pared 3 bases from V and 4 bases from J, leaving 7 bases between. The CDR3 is CASSPGTYEQYF. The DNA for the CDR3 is TGTGCCAGCTCACCTGGGACTTACGAGCAGTACTTC.

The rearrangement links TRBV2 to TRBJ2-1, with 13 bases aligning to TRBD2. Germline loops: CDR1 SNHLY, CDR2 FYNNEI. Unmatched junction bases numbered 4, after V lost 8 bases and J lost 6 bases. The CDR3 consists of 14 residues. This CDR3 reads CASLWTSGSNEQFF. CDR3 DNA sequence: TGTGCCAGCCTTTGGACTAGCGGGAGCAATGAGCAGTTCTTC.

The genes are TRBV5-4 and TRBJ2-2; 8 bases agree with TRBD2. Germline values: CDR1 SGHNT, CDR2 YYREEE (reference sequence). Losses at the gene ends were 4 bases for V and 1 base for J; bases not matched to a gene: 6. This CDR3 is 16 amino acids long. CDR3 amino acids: CASSPIAGLNTGELFF. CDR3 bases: TGTGCCAGCAGCCCTATAGCGGGACTGAACACCGGGGAGCTGTTTTTT.

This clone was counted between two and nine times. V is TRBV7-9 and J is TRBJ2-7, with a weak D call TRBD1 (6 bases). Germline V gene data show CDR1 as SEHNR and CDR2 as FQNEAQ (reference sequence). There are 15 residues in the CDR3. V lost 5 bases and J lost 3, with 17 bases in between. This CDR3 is CASSVSNGQSYEQYF. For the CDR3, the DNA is TGTGCCAGCAGCGTTAGTAACGGACAGAGCTACGAGCAGTACTTC. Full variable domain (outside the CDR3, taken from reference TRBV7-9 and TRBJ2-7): DTGVSQNPRHKITKRGQNVTFRCDPISEHNRLYWYRQTLGQGPEFLTYFQNEAQLEKSRLLSDRFSAERPKGSFSTLEIQRTEQGDSAMYLCASSVSNGQSYEQYFGPGTRLTVT.

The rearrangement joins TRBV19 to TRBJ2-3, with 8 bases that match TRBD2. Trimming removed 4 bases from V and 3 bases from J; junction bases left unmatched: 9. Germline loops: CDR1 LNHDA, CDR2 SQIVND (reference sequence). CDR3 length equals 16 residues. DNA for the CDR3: TGTGCCAGTAGTAGGGCGGCGGGAGGATCGACAGATACGCAGTATTTT. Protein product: CASSRAAGGSTDTQYF.

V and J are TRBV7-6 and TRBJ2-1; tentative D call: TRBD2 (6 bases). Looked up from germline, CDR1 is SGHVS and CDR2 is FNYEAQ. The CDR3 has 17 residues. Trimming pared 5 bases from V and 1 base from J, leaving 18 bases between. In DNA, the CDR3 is TGTGCCAGCAGCCCACGCGGTGGGGGGTTTTCCTACAATGAGCAGTTCTTC. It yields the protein CASSPRGGGFSYNEQFF.

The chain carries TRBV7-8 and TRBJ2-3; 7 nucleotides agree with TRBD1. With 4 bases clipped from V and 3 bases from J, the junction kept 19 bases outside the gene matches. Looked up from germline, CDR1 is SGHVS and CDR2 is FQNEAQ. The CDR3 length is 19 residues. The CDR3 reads CASSSTYQGLGQKTDTQYF. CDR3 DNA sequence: TGTGCCAGCAGCTCAACCTATCAGGGTCTGGGACAGAAGACAGATACGCAGTATTTT. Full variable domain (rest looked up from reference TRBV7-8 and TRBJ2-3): GAGVSQSPRYKVAKRGQDVALRCDPISGHVSLFWYQQALGQGPEFLTYFQNEAQLDKSGLPSDRFFAERPEGSVSTLKIQRTQQEDSAVYLCASSSTYQGLGQKTDTQYFGPGTRLTVL.

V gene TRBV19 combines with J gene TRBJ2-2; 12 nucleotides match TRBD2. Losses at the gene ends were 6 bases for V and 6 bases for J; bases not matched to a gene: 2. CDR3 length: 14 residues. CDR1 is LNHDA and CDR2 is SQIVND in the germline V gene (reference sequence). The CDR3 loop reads CASRLAGGSGELFF. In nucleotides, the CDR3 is TGTGCCAGTAGACTAGCGGGAGGTTCCGGGGAGCTGTTTTTT.

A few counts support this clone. The DNA of the CDR3 is TGTGCCAGCTCACCACGGGACAGGGGAGACACTGAAGCTTTCTTT. The encoded protein is CASSPRDRGDTEAFF. V is TRBV18 and J is TRBJ1-1; 10 positions match TRBD1. The J segment lost 3 bases and the V segment lost 1 base, leaving 2 bases of the junction unmatched. The germline V gene encodes CDR1 KGHSH and CDR2 LQKENI. The CDR3 is 15 residues long.

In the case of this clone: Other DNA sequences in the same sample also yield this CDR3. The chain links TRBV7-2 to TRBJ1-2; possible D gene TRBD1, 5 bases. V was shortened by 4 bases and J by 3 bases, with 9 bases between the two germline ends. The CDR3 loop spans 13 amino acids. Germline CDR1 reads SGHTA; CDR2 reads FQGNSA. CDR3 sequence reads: CASSSQGYYGYTF. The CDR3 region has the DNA TGTGCCAGCAGCTCCCAGGGTTACTATGGCTACACCTTC.

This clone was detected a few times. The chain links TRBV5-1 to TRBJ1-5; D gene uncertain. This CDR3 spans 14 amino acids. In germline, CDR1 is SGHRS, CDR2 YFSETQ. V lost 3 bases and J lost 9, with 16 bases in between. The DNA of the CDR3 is TGCGCCAGCAGCTCGGCCGGAGGGTCGTCGCCCCAGCATTTT. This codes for CASSSAGGSSPQHF.